Shown below are 9 T cell receptor beta chains from a single sample sequenced in a study of spatial heterogeneity in lung cancer. As for time point: sample taken at primary tumor resection. TCRdb re-derived calls from the 5' RACE reads in MiXCR, one entry per CDR3 protein. The sample holds about 92,000 distinct CDR3 sequences, approximately 12% seen once. Here the sequenced sample was PBMCs, taken at surgery. All receptors derive from a male donor with early-stage non-small cell lung cancer.

This clonotype was found a few times. The chain carries TRBV7-2 and TRBJ1-5; D unresolved. V gave up 4 bases and J gave up 3 bases, with 13 bases separating them. Germline CDR1 is SGHTA and CDR2 is FQGNSA. The CDR3 spans 15 residues. The CDR3: CASSYQGGLNQPQHF. DNA of the CDR3: TGTGCCAGCAGCTACCAAGGTGGCCTCAATCAGCCCCAGCATTTT.

This clonotype was observed many times. This CDR3 reads CASRGVNNSPLHF. The DNA for the CDR3 is TGTGCCAGCAGGGGGGTAAATAATTCACCCCTCCACTTT. The chain couples TRBV28 to TRBJ1-6, with D maybe TRBD1 (5 bases). CDR3 length equals 13 residues. V was cut by 6 bases and J by 5 bases, with 8 bases left in between. Germline V lookup: CDR1 MDHEN, CDR2 SYDVKM.

The sample holds a few counts of this clonotype. The chain is built from TRBV28 and TRBJ1-5; D is ambiguous. The CDR3 is 12 residues long. CDR1 MDHEN and CDR2 SYDVKM come from the germline V gene. V shed 3 bases and J shed 4 bases, with 4 bases lying between them. CDR3 sequence: CASSFTNQPQHF. CDR3 nucleotide sequence: TGTGCCAGCAGTTTTACTAATCAGCCCCAGCATTTT. The full variable domain, with the rest looked up from reference TRBV28 and TRBJ1-5, is DVKVTQSSRYLVKRTGEKVFLECVQDMDHENMFWYRQDPGLGLRLIYFSYDVKMKEKGDIPEGYSVSREKKERFSLILESASTNQTSMYLCASSFTNQPQHFGDGTRLSIL.

This clonotype was observed a few times. CDR3 region: CASSPPMGYQETQYF. CDR3 bases: TGTGCCAGCAGCCCCCCCATGGGGTACCAAGAGACCCAGTACTTC. This chain connects TRBV7-8 to TRBJ2-5; no reliable D call. The CDR3 is 15 amino acids. The germline gives CDR1 SGHVS, CDR2 FQNEAQ. The germline V and J ends were trimmed by 5 bases and 0 bases, with 13 bases remaining between them. Drawing the rest from reference TRBV7-8 and TRBJ2-5, the complete variable domain is GAGVSQSPRYKVAKRGQDVALRCDPISGHVSLFWYQQALGQGPEFLTYFQNEAQLDKSGLPSDRFFAERPEGSVSTLKIQRTQQEDSAVYLCASSPPMGYQETQYFGPGTRLLVL.

This clonotype was recorded at least ten times. This chain connects TRBV6-2 or TRBV6-3 to TRBJ1-1, with TRBD1 identical over 11 bases. Germline-derived CDR1 and CDR2 are MNHEY and SVGEGT. V lost 0 bases and J lost 6; bases outside the gene matches: 6. CDR3 length: 16 amino acids. CDR3 nucleotides: TGTGCCAGCAGTTACTCACCGGGACAGGGGGTCGCTGAAGCTTTCTTT. It codes for CASSYSPGQGVAEAFF.

This clonotype has only a few counts. The chain uses TRBV5-1 and TRBJ2-5; D possibly corresponds to TRBD1 (6 bases). The V gene's germline CDR1 is SGHRS and CDR2 YFSETQ. The V gene lost 4 bases and the J gene lost 5 bases, with 12 bases spanning the gap. The CDR3 contains 13 residues. The CDR3, as DNA: TGCGCCAGCAGCCCTCAGGGGTACGAGACCCAGTACTTC. Its translation is CASSPQGYETQYF.

The chain joins TRBV11-2 to TRBJ1-2; D is unclear. This CDR3 spans 16 amino acids. Per germline, CDR1 SGHAT and CDR2 FQNNGV. The V end lost 5 bases, the J end lost 4 bases, and 20 bases lay between the germline ends. The DNA for the CDR3 is TGTGCCAGCAGCCGCGGGTCGGCCTACAGAAGCTATGGCTACACCTTC. It translates to CASSRGSAYRSYGYTF.

The chain recombines TRBV5-1 with TRBJ2-2, with D perhaps matching TRBD1 or TRBD2 (5 bases each). This CDR3 has 15 amino acids. V was trimmed by 4 bases and J by 4 bases, leaving 14 bases between them. Germline V CDR1 and CDR2: SGHRS, YFSETQ. The CDR3 coding sequence is TGCGCCAGCAGCCCCTCGGTCGGGGCCACCGGGGAGCTGTTTTTT. As protein: CASSPSVGATGELFF.

At least ten counts were recorded for this clonotype. The gene calls are TRBV18 and TRBJ2-1; 12 bases are shared with TRBD2. The ends lost 3 bases at V and 8 bases at J; junction bases unmatched: 14. The CDR3 has 18 residues. From germline, CDR1 is KGHSH and CDR2 LQKENI. The CDR3 sequence: CASSPRTPLAGGWDEQFF. As DNA, the CDR3 is TGTGCCAGCTCACCTCGGACTCCACTAGCGGGAGGTTGGGATGAGCAGTTCTTC.